Sequencing of this T cell receptor (beta chain) was carried out in a study of T cell clonotyping in hematopoietic cell transplantation. Time point denoted: recipient sample about 28 days before transplant, after cytoreduction. Repertoires were generated with immunoSEQ multiplex PCR, while TCRdb's copy carries only in-frame clones and drops some. The sample holds about 18,000 clones, around 88% seen once. Germline V gene sequence: CDR1 SGHAT, CDR2 FQNNGV. The CDR3 length is 15 residues. Trimming took off 5 bases at V and 4 bases at J, with 16 bases between the two ends. The source material was peripheral blood mononuclear cells, sampled before stem cell transplant. The genes are TRBV11-2 and TRBJ2-3; D is possibly TRBD1 or TRBD2 (7 bases each). The TCR sequence derives from a man aged 50-59 years with acute myeloid leukemia. Some clones in this sample may be carry-over from other donors' samples. CDR3: CASSVGGGVSDTQYF. CDR3 sequence (DNA): TGTGCCAGCAGCGTGGGAGGGGGCGTATCAGATACGCAGTATTTT.